These 21 T cell receptor beta chains originate from one sample sequenced in a study of cytomegalovirus exposure and HLA in healthy donors. The PCR had 60 Vbeta and 13 Jbeta primers. The method was immunoSEQ multiplex PCR; TCRdb's version includes in-frame clones alone and lacks a portion of them. The sample consists of about 130,000 clones, 60% to 80% of them appearing once. Sequencing input: PBMCs. These receptors all come from a woman between 50 and 59 years old in good health and CMV-seronegative.

The chain recombines TRBV28 with TRBJ1-5, with 9 bases identical to TRBD1. Germline V gene lookup returns CDR1 MDHEN and CDR2 SYDVKM. V was pared by 6 bases and J by 2 bases, with 5 bases of the junction left unmatched. The CDR3 runs to 15 residues. The CDR3 protein is CASRIQGAGNQPQHF. CDR3 bases: TGTGCCAGCAGGATACAGGGGGCAGGCAATCAGCCCCAGCATTTT.

As regards this clone: One end of the junction fails to match germline, which may point to a read error. The rearrangement uses TRBV18 and TRBJ1-2, with D unclear. The germline V gene encodes CDR1 KGHSH and CDR2 LQKENI. This CDR3 has 11 amino acids. The CDR3 sequence is CASSSVSTKSF. The CDR3 coding sequence is TGTGCCAGCTCATCCGTATCTACTAAAAGCTTC.

This clone was detected a few times. The chain uses TRBV7-2 and TRBJ2-5, with D possibly TRBD1 on 6 matching bases. CDR3 length: 16 amino acids. V was cut by 1 base and J by 1 base, with 13 bases left in between. Germline V lookup: CDR1 SGHTA, CDR2 FQGNSA. The CDR3 region has the DNA TGTGCCAGCAGCTTAGGAGGTCTAGGGGGCCAAGAGACCCAGTACTTC. The encoded protein is CASSLGGLGGQETQYF.

The CDR3 loop reads CASSVGYHDRVVGTEAFF. CDR3 nucleotide sequence: TGTGCCAGCAGCGTAGGGTACCATGACAGGGTGGTTGGCACTGAAGCTTTCTTT. The V call is TRBV9, the J call TRBJ1-1; TRBD1 matches at 7 bases. The CDR3 runs to 18 residues. CDR1 is SGDLS, CDR2 YYNGEE, per germline. V lost 0 bases and J lost 4; bases outside the gene matches: 15.

The rearrangement joins TRBV7-3 to TRBJ2-5; 8 bases fit TRBD1. Germline CDR1 and CDR2: SGHTA and FQGTGA. This CDR3 has 18 residues. V trimming: 5 bases; J trimming: 1 base; junction bases outside the gene matches: 15. The CDR3: CASSLLPGTGRTQETQYF. The CDR3 DNA follows: TGTGCCAGCAGCCTACTTCCCGGGACAGGACGCACCCAAGAGACCCAGTACTTC. Drawing the rest from reference TRBV7-3 and TRBJ2-5, the complete variable domain is GAGVSQTPSNKVTEKGKYVELRCDPISGHTALYWYRQSLGQGPEFLIYFQGTGAADDSGLPNDRFFAVRPEGSVSTLKIQRTERGDSAVYLCASSLLPGTGRTQETQYFGPGTRLLVL.

This sequence joins TRBV7-3 and TRBJ2-7, with 9 positions matching TRBD2. V gave up 5 bases and J gave up 7 bases; unmatched junction bases: 9. The CDR3 is made up of 14 amino acids. In germline, CDR1 is SGHTA, CDR2 FQGTGA. CDR3 region: CASSPLAGGGEQYF. In DNA, the CDR3 is TGTGCCAGCAGCCCCTTGGCGGGAGGGGGTGAGCAGTACTTC.

The V and J genes are TRBV7-9 and TRBJ1-3; 7 bases are shared with TRBD1. The CDR3 sequence is 17 residues long. V lost 5 bases, J lost 0 bases, and 10 bases stayed unmatched. CDR1 is SEHNR, CDR2 FQNEAQ, per germline (reference sequence). This chain's CDR3 is CASSPDRFSVSGNTIYF. The CDR3 DNA is TGTGCCAGCAGCCCGGACAGGTTCTCCGTCTCTGGAAACACCATATATTTT.

Notes on this clone: The same CDR3 can be traced to other DNA sequences in this sample. The chain has TRBV4-3 and TRBJ2-1, with D hard to call. Germline V gives CDR1 LGHNA, CDR2 YSLEER. The CDR3 spans 15 residues. V was cut by 0 bases and J by 1 base, with 7 bases left in between. CDR3 in amino acids: CASSQDRASYNEQFF. For the CDR3, the DNA is TGCGCCAGCAGCCAAGATAGAGCATCCTACAATGAGCAGTTCTTC.

V gene TRBV10-2 combines with J gene TRBJ2-7; D unresolved. Per the germline V gene, CDR1 is WSHSY and CDR2 is SAAADI. V was cut by 3 bases and J by 2 bases, with 5 bases left in between. The CDR3 consists of 12 residues. The CDR3 here is CASSDRTYEQYF. The CDR3, as DNA: TGCGCCAGCAGTGACAGGACCTACGAGCAGTACTTC.

The CDR3 DNA sequence: TGTGCCAGCAGCTTTACCCAGATCTACGAGCAGTACTTC. This codes for CASSFTQIYEQYF. The J gene is TRBJ2-7, the V gene TRBV11-2; D ambiguous. This CDR3 region has 13 residues. V was cut by 3 bases and J by 3 bases, with 9 bases left in between. CDR1 SGHAT and CDR2 FQNNGV come from the germline V gene.

In this sample, this clone turned up a few times. The chain links TRBV7-2 to TRBJ1-4, with D hard to call. Trimming stripped 6 bases from V and 0 bases from J, with 8 bases between. The CDR3 spans 14 residues. Germline values: CDR1 SGHTA, CDR2 FQGNSA. The CDR3 DNA reads as TGTGCCAGCAGAGAGGGTGCAACTAATGAAAAACTGTTTTTT. It is translated as CASREGATNEKLFF.

The CDR3 here is CASSPQGARGLNTEAFF. Written as DNA, the CDR3 is TGCGCCAGCAGCCCACAGGGGGCACGGGGTTTGAACACTGAAGCTTTCTTT. The chain carries TRBV5-1 and TRBJ1-1; 9 positions match TRBD1. This CDR3 spans 17 amino acids. Germline-derived CDR1 and CDR2 are SGHRS and YFSETQ. V shed 4 bases, J shed 0 bases, and the junction held 10 bases outside the gene matches. Filled out from reference TRBV5-1 and TRBJ1-1, the complete variable domain reads KAGVTQTPRYLIKTRGQQVTLSCSPISGHRSVSWYQQTPGQGLQFLFEYFSETQRNKGNFPGRFSGRQFSNSRSEMNVSTLELGDSALYLCASSPQGARGLNTEAFFGQGTRLTVV.

This chain connects TRBV2 to TRBJ2-7; TRBD2 might be the D (6 bases). V shed 8 bases and J shed 3 bases, with 14 bases lying between them. In germline, CDR1 is SNHLY, CDR2 FYNNEI. The CDR3 totals 13 residues. CDR3: CASGGEAGYEQYF. The DNA for the CDR3 is TGTGCCAGCGGCGGCGAAGCGGGCTACGAGCAGTACTTC.

V is TRBV6-5 and J is TRBJ2-2; TRBD1 matches 8 bases. With 6 bases clipped from V and 6 bases from J, the junction kept 6 bases outside the gene matches. The CDR3 length is 14 residues. Looked up from germline, CDR1 is MNHEY and CDR2 is SVGAGI. In DNA, the CDR3 is TGTGCCAGCAGCGGACAGGGCTATTCCGGGGAGCTGTTTTTT. Encoded protein: CASSGQGYSGELFF.

In its sample, this clone was seen once. The chain uses TRBV4-2 and TRBJ2-3, with D possibly TRBD2 on 6 matching bases. The V gene lost 5 bases and the J gene lost 0 bases, with 15 bases spanning the gap. Germline V lookup: CDR1 LGHNA, CDR2 YNFKEQ. The CDR3 runs to 16 residues. CDR3 in amino acids: CASSARAGSSTDTQYF. CDR3 sequence (DNA): TGTGCCAGCAGCGCCCGAGCGGGCTCTAGCACAGATACGCAGTATTTT.

The CDR3 protein is CSGEAASGNTIYF. The CDR3 DNA reads as TGTTCCGGGGAAGCTGCCTCTGGAAACACCATATATTTT. This chain links TRBV7-9 with TRBJ1-3, with D hard to call. The CDR3 has 13 amino acids. CDR1 and CDR2 (germline): SEHNR, FQNEAQ (reference sequence). Full variable domain (rest looked up from reference TRBV7-9 and TRBJ1-3): DTGVSQNPRHKITKRGQNVTFRCDPISEHNRLYWYRQTLGQGPEFLTYFQNEAQLEKSRLLSDRFSAERPKGSFSTLEIQRTEQGDSAMYLCSGEAASGNTIYFGEGSWLTVV.

Notes on this clone: Other DNA sequences within the sample encode an identical CDR3. V usage is TRBV7-2 and J usage is TRBJ1-2; no firm D call. Trimming stripped 5 bases from V and 2 bases from J, with 12 bases between. The CDR3 length is 14 residues. Germline CDR1 is SGHTA and CDR2 is FQGNSA. The CDR3: CASSRGGQNYGYTF. Here the CDR3 DNA reads TGTGCCAGCAGCCGTGGTGGGCAGAACTATGGCTACACCTTC.

The rearrangement uses TRBV6-5 and TRBJ2-7; D might be TRBD1 (7 bases). Germline V CDR1 and CDR2: MNHEY, SVGAGI. Trimming stripped 7 bases from V and 6 bases from J, with 19 bases between. The CDR3 covers 14 residues. CDR3 residues: CASNRQDRDSEQYF. CDR3 DNA sequence: TGTGCCAGCAATCGTCAAGACAGGGACTCCGAGCAGTACTTC.

The chain employs TRBV5-1 and TRBJ1-1; tentatively, D is TRBD1 (5 bases). V dropped 0 bases and J dropped 4 bases, with 13 bases sitting between them. Per germline, CDR1 SGHRS and CDR2 YFSETQ. CDR3 length equals 15 residues. The CDR3 DNA follows: TGCGCCAGCAGCTTGGAATTGATGGGGGGCACTGAAGCTTTCTTT. Protein product: CASSLELMGGTEAFF.

This chain connects TRBV27 to TRBJ2-7; 12 bases line up with TRBD2. Germline CDR1 and CDR2: MNHEY and SMNVEV (reference sequence). This CDR3 region has 15 residues. The ends lost 6 bases at V and 3 bases at J; junction bases unmatched: 6. The CDR3 nucleotides are TGTGCCAGCAGCCCACTAGCGGGAGGCGACTACGAGCAGTACTTC. This codes for CASSPLAGGDYEQYF.

The chain combines TRBV6-5 with TRBJ2-3, with D uncertain. This CDR3 contains 16 residues. V was pared by 4 bases and J by 0 bases, with 14 bases between. Germline assignment: CDR1 MNHEY and CDR2 SVGAGI. This CDR3 is CASSSLGLSSTDTQYF. The DNA for the CDR3 is TGTGCCAGCAGTTCCCTCGGGTTATCTAGCACAGATACGCAGTATTTT.